A single sample is the source of the 32 T cell receptor beta chains below, sequenced in a study of tumor and adjacent non-tumor tissue in lung cancer listed by TCRdb under 2018. RNA was isolated from bulk unsorted tissue, and RNA quality was assessed with a NanoDrop ND-1000 and an Agilent 2100. Normal lung samples were distant non-tumor tissue taken more than 3 cm from the tumor edge. The library was generated by multiplex PCR. Instrument on record: Illumina HiSeq 2500. TCRbeta libraries were constructed through three rounds of nested PCR with primers (Table S4) according to protocols adapted from ARM-PCR. TCRdb itself trimmed the public reads at Q25 with fastp, ran MiXCR and retained productive beta chains. Each entry merges the rows of one CDR3 protein and shows their most common DNA and genes. The sample table shows tens of thousands of distinct CDR3 sequences, and under 70% are seen once. The ten biggest clones cover 25% to 30% of the sample.

The sample consisted of distant non-tumor lung tissue. The receptors derive from a woman aged 50 to 60 with non-small cell lung cancer.

V is TRBV14 and J is TRBJ1-5; D may be TRBD2 (6 bases). The J call may be in error: the DNA end matches TRBJ2-3 better. Per germline, CDR1 SGHDN and CDR2 FVKESK. There are 13 residues in the CDR3. Here the CDR3 reads CASSGGKYQPQYF. CDR3 in DNA: TGTGCCAGCAGTGGGGGGAAATACCAGCCCCAGTATTTT.

Concerning this clonotype: One end of the junction fails to match germline, which may point to a read error. V and J are TRBV11-2 and TRBJ1-5, with a tentative D call TRBD1 (5 bases). The CDR3 sequence is 13 residues long. Germline V gene data show CDR1 as SGHAT and CDR2 as FQNNGV. This CDR3 is CASNLDTNQPRHF. For the CDR3, the DNA is TGTGCCAGCAACTTGGACACAAATCAGCCCCGGCATTTT.

A note on this clonotype: One junction end disagrees with the germline gene, perhaps due to a read error. This chain connects TRBV14 to TRBJ1-1; D may be TRBD1 (5 bases). CDR1 SGHDN and CDR2 FVKESK come from the germline V gene. This CDR3 contains 15 residues. In DNA, the CDR3 is TGTGCCGGCAGCCAACTTGGACCTTGGGGGTCTGAAGCTTTCTTT. Its translation is CAGSQLGPWGSEAFF.

This clonotype came up many times. This rearrangement joins TRBV29-1 to TRBJ2-3; 7 bases match TRBD1. Germline values: CDR1 SQVTM, CDR2 ANQGSEA. J gave up 2 bases and V 3 bases, and 8 bases lay outside the gene matches. The CDR3 covers 15 residues. This CDR3 reads CSVDRIQGSTDTQYF. The CDR3 DNA reads TGCAGCGTTGACCGCATACAGGGGTCCACAGATACGCAGTATTTT.

Ten or more counts support this clonotype. The gene calls are TRBV29-1 and TRBJ2-7; 8 bases line up with TRBD1. Germline CDR1 SQVTM, CDR2 ANQGSEA. V lost 3 bases and J lost 5; bases outside the gene matches: 3. The CDR3 loop spans 12 amino acids. CDR3 DNA: TGCAGCGTTGAGGGACAGGTACACGAGCAGTACTTC. Translating it yields CSVEGQVHEQYF.

Remarks on this clonotype: This may stem from a read error, because a much larger clone lies one nucleotide away. V usage is TRBV20-1 and J usage is TRBJ1-2; no reliable D call. The CDR3 covers 10 residues. From germline, CDR1 is DFQATT and CDR2 SNEGSKA (reference sequence). This CDR3 reads CSASNYGYNF. As DNA, the CDR3 is TGCAGTGCTAGCAACTATGGCTACAACTTC.

Worth noting for this clonotype: Lacking the conserved final phenylalanine or tryptophan, this CDR3 likely reflects a read error. The chain has TRBV28 and TRBJ2-5; D unresolved. The V and J ends lost 5 bases and 7 bases respectively, with 11 bases between them. CDR1 MDHEN and CDR2 SYDVKM come from the germline V gene. The CDR3 totals 12 residues. The DNA of the CDR3 is TGTGCCAGCAGTCCCTTACTCGGGACCCAGTACTTA. The encoded protein is CASSPLLGTQYL.

This clonotype occurred many times. V and J are TRBV20-1 and TRBJ2-7; unclear D gene. CDR3 length: 15 residues. From germline, CDR1 is DFQATT and CDR2 SNEGSKA (reference sequence). Deletions cut 0 bases from V and 1 base from J, with 13 bases between. Written as DNA, the CDR3 is TGCAGTGCTAGAGATCTTGCTACCCTTTCCTACGAGCAGTACTTC. Residues: CSARDLATLSYEQYF.

Notes on this clonotype: A read error may explain this, as a much larger clone is one base away. The chain uses TRBV5-1 and TRBJ2-1, with 9 bases aligning to TRBD2. Germline-derived CDR1 and CDR2 are SGHRS and YFSETQ. There are 16 residues in the CDR3. The CDR3 nucleotides are TGCGCCAGCAGCTTTACAGCGGGAGGAATTGAGGATGAGCTGTTCTTC. Amino acid sequence: CASSFTAGGIEDELFF. The full variable domain, with the rest looked up from reference TRBV5-1 and TRBJ2-1, is KAGVTQTPRYLIKTRGQQVTLSCSPISGHRSVSWYQQTPGQGLQFLFEYFSETQRNKGNFPGRFSGRQFSNSRSEMNVSTLELGDSALYLCASSFTAGGIEDELFFGPGTRLTVL.

This clonotype showed up just once. An end of the junction does not agree with germline; a read error may underlie this. This chain joins TRBV20-1 and TRBJ2-7; 8 nucleotides line up with TRBD2. Germline V gene lookup returns CDR1 DFQATT and CDR2 SNEGSKA (reference sequence). The CDR3 is 13 residues long. CDR3: CNASRDGGARRYF. CDR3 DNA: TGCAATGCTAGCCGCGACGGGGGGGCGAGGCGGTACTTC.

This clonotype was counted between two and nine times. A much larger clone lies one base from this, so it may be a read error. The V gene is TRBV4-3, the J gene TRBJ1-2; D not resolved. Germline V gives CDR1 LGHNA, CDR2 YSLEER. The CDR3 runs to 17 residues. CDR3 nucleotides: TGCGCCAGCAGCCAGAAATTAGGACCTCAGGCTAACTATGGCTGCACCTTC. Protein: CASSQKLGPQANYGCTF.

The chain links TRBV18 to TRBJ2-7, with 7 positions matching TRBD1. Germline V gene data show CDR1 as KGHSH and CDR2 as LQKENI. The CDR3 is made up of 16 amino acids. Germline trimming cut 6 bases from V and 10 bases from J; bases unmatched to any gene: 21. For the CDR3, the DNA is TGTGCCAGCTCGCCTAACCTCGGGACAGCTTCCTTGGATCAGTACTTC. Its protein product is CASSPNLGTASLDQYF.

Points on this clonotype: This could be a read error, since a much larger clone is one nucleotide away. The rearrangement links TRBV7-8 to TRBJ1-4, with no clear D. The CDR3 contains 17 residues. Germline V gives CDR1 SGHVS, CDR2 FQNEAQ. The CDR3 protein is CGSSLRELSATNEKLFF. The CDR3 DNA reads TGTGGCAGCAGCTTAAGAGAGCTGTCGGCAACTAATGAAAAACTGTTTTTT.

A word on this clonotype: One base away lies a much larger clone, so this may be a sequencing read error. The gene calls are TRBV6-1 and TRBJ2-1, with 13 bases lining up with TRBD2. Germline CDR1 is MNHNS and CDR2 is SASEGT. The CDR3 has 18 amino acids. V shed 4 bases, J shed 4 bases, and the junction held 10 bases outside the gene matches. Here the CDR3 DNA reads TGTGCCAGCAGTGGGGCACTAGCGGGAGGGCCAATGTACAATGAGCAGTTCTTC. This gives the protein CASSGALAGGPMYNEQFF.

For this clonotype: An end of the junction differs from the germline gene, which may be a read error. The rearrangement joins TRBV10-3 to TRBJ2-3, with 7 bases lining up with TRBD2. The CDR3 is 18 amino acids. Germline assignment: CDR1 ENHRY and CDR2 SYGVKD. The CDR3 nucleotides read TGTGCCATCAATGAGTCCCTATTCTGGCGGGAGAGCACAGATACGCAGTATTTT. It translates to CAINESLFWRESTDTQYF.

This clonotype was seen many times. The chain joins TRBV20-1 to TRBJ2-1; TRBD2 matches 7 bases. The trim removed 6 bases at V and 3 bases at J, leaving 17 bases unmatched. Germline V gene lookup returns CDR1 DFQATT and CDR2 SNEGSKA (reference sequence). This CDR3 has 17 residues. DNA for the CDR3: TGCAGTGCCCCGGGACTATCGAATACCCGCGTCTACAATGAGCAGTTCTTC. Its protein product is CSAPGLSNTRVYNEQFF.

This clonotype was seen only a few times. The junction and the germline gene differ at one end; a read error may be behind it. V is TRBV6-1 and J is TRBJ1-4; 9 nucleotides align to TRBD1. The germline CDR1 and CDR2 sequences are MNHNS and SASEGT. There are 19 residues in the CDR3. CDR3 DNA sequence: TGTGCCTGCAGTGTCCCGGGACAGGGATACCCTGCAACTAATGAAAAACTGTTTTTT. It encodes CACSVPGQGYPATNEKLFF.

About this clonotype: Germline and junction disagree at one end, which may indicate a read error. The J gene is TRBJ2-3, the V gene TRBV11-2; 16 positions agree with TRBD2. The length of the CDR3 is 18 residues. Germline V gene lookup returns CDR1 SGHAT and CDR2 FQNNGV. CDR3 residues: CASKPGLAGGYVLDTQYF. For the CDR3, the DNA is TGTGCCAGCAAACCGGGACTAGCGGGAGGGTACGTTCTGGATACGCAATATTTT.

A few counts support this clonotype. This sequence may be a read error, since a much larger clone differs from it by one base. This chain uses TRBV29-1 with TRBJ2-1; no reliable D call. Germline V gives CDR1 SQVTM, CDR2 ANQGSEA. The V end was cut by 5 bases, the J end by 3 bases, with 8 bases between. The CDR3 contains 12 residues. CDR3: CSVYTVYNEQFF. CDR3 coding DNA: TGCAGCGTTTATACGGTCTACAATGAGCAGTTCTTC.

This clonotype has just a few counts. A read error may be the cause here, since a much bigger clone is one base away. The chain joins TRBV4-2 to TRBJ2-7; D is unresolved. CDR1 is LGHNA, CDR2 YNFKEQ, per germline. V lost 7 bases and J lost 2, with 9 bases in between. There are 12 residues in the CDR3. DNA for the CDR3: TGTGCCAGCAACCATATACCCTACGAGCAGTACTTC. It encodes CASNHIPYEQYF.

In regard to this clonotype: A read error may produce the germline difference seen at one junction end. The genes are TRBV11-2 and TRBJ2-5; D tentatively fits TRBD1 or TRBD2 (6 bases each). Germline-derived CDR1 and CDR2 are SGHAT and FQNNGV. The CDR3 contains 16 residues. The CDR3 sequence: CASIHPGDTGSETQYF. The DNA for the CDR3 is TGTGCCAGCATCCACCCAGGGGATACCGGGAGTGAGACCCAGTATTTC. The variable domain in full, completed from reference TRBV11-2 and TRBJ2-5, reads EAGVAQSPRYKIIEKRQSVAFWCNPISGHATLYWYQQILGQGPKLLIQFQNNGVVDDSQLPKDRFSAERLKGVDSTLKIQPAKLEDSAVYLCASIHPGDTGSETQYFGPGTRLLVL.

This clonotype was observed many times. V usage is TRBV4-2 and J usage is TRBJ2-3; no definite D call. This CDR3 contains 15 residues. Trimming removed 0 bases at V and 0 bases at J, with 7 bases between. Looked up from germline, CDR1 is LGHNA and CDR2 is YNFKEQ. This CDR3 is CASSQDLVSTDTQYF. As DNA, the CDR3 is TGTGCCAGCAGCCAAGATCTGGTTAGCACAGATACGCAGTATTTT.

This clonotype was detected many times. This chain uses TRBV20-1 with TRBJ2-2, with 12 bases aligning to TRBD2. The length of the CDR3 is 14 residues. Germline V gene lookup returns CDR1 DFQATT and CDR2 SNEGSKA (reference sequence). The V segment lost 1 base and the J segment 6 bases; nucleotides outside the gene matches: 0. The CDR3 nucleotides read TGCAGTGCTAGAGGACTAGCGGGGGCCGGGGAGCTGTTTTTT. Its translation: CSARGLAGAGELFF.

Concerning this clonotype itself: The junction shows a germline mismatch at one end, possibly a read error. CDR3 region: CASSSLGTGNPNEQLF. The CDR3 nucleotides are TGTGCCAGCAGCTCCCTAGGGACAGGGAATCCCAATGAGCAGCTCTTC. The chain employs TRBV5-5 and TRBJ2-1, with TRBD1 identical over 9 bases. CDR3 length: 16 amino acids. CDR1 is SGHKS, CDR2 YYEKEE, per germline (reference sequence).

As DNA, the CDR3 is TGCAGTGCTTCCACGGACAGTGTGAGATACGAGCAGTACTTC. Encoded protein: CSASTDSVRYEQYF. The genes are TRBV20-1 and TRBJ2-7; a possible D gene is TRBD1 (6 bases). This CDR3 is 14 amino acids long. V shed 5 bases and J shed 4 bases, with 18 bases lying between them. CDR1 and CDR2 from the germline V gene are DFQATT and SNEGSKA (reference sequence).

Ten or more counts support this clonotype. The chain uses TRBV28 and TRBJ2-1; 13 nucleotides agree with TRBD2. After removal of 5 bases from V and 6 bases from J, the junction contained 1 base not matched to a gene. CDR3 length: 14 amino acids. The germline CDR1 and CDR2 sequences are MDHEN and SYDVKM. Here the CDR3 DNA reads TGTGCCAGCAGTACTAGCGGGAGGGTCAATGAGCAGTTCTTC. Residues: CASSTSGRVNEQFF.

Comment on this clonotype: Because it lacks the conserved phenylalanine or tryptophan at the end, this CDR3 is likely a read error. The rearrangement uses TRBV10-2 and TRBJ1-6; D is possibly TRBD1 (6 bases). CDR1 is WSHSY and CDR2 is SAAADI in the germline V gene. This CDR3 comprises 14 residues. The DNA for the CDR3 is TGTGCCAGCAGTGAGTCGGACAGCAATTCACCCCTCCACATT. This encodes CASSESDSNSPLHI.

The J gene is TRBJ2-2, the V gene TRBV28, with a possible D match to TRBD1 (5 bases). The CDR3 is 16 amino acids. Trimming took off 7 bases at V and 1 base at J, with 16 bases between the two ends. The V gene's germline CDR1 is MDHEN and CDR2 SYDVKM. DNA for the CDR3: TGTGCCAGCATTAAACCCTCCAGGGTGAACACCGGGGAGCTGTTTTTT. Protein: CASIKPSRVNTGELFF. Based on the CDR3 plus reference TRBV28 and TRBJ2-2, the full variable domain is DVKVTQSSRYLVKRTGEKVFLECVQDMDHENMFWYRQDPGLGLRLIYFSYDVKMKEKGDIPEGYSVSREKKERFSLILESASTNQTSMYLCASIKPSRVNTGELFFGEGSRLTVL.

This clonotype was detected only once. The conserved phenylalanine or tryptophan is not found at the CDR3 terminus, so this likely reflects a read error. It is unclear where the CDR3 begins or ends on the DNA, so no DNA is shown, and the CDR3 is as TCRdb lists it. The chain combines TRBV10-3 with TRBJ2-2; the table's D call TRBD2 went unverified against the DNA. The V gene's germline CDR1 is ENHRY and CDR2 SYGVKD. The CDR3 adds up to 14 amino acids, both ends counted. This CDR3 is CVIRGSGDTGELFI.

The genes are TRBV11-2 and TRBJ1-3; no clear D gene. V shed 2 bases and J shed 5 bases, with 16 bases lying between them. From germline, CDR1 is SGHAT and CDR2 FQNNGV. This CDR3 has 16 residues. CDR3 DNA sequence: TGTGCCAGCAGCTTAACCCGGACTCAAACTAGAAACACCATATATTTT. It encodes CASSLTRTQTRNTIYF. The full variable domain, in which reference TRBV11-2 and TRBJ1-3 provide the parts outside the CDR3, is EAGVAQSPRYKIIEKRQSVAFWCNPISGHATLYWYQQILGQGPKLLIQFQNNGVVDDSQLPKDRFSAERLKGVDSTLKIQPAKLEDSAVYLCASSLTRTQTRNTIYFGEGSWLTVV.

Remarks on this clonotype: This clone may be a read error of a much larger clone one base away. The chain employs TRBV20-1 and TRBJ2-1; D may be TRBD2 (6 bases). The CDR3 is made up of 14 amino acids. Germline V gene lookup returns CDR1 DFQATT and CDR2 SNEGSKA (reference sequence). CDR3 in amino acids: CSALSGRAYNEQSF. In DNA, the CDR3 is TGCAGTGCTCTTAGCGGAAGGGCCTACAATGAGCAGTCCTTC.

The V and J genes are TRBV28 and TRBJ2-1; 8 nucleotides agree with TRBD2. The CDR3 loop spans 15 amino acids. V shed 6 bases and J 0 bases; nucleotides not matched to a gene: 4. CDR1 and CDR2 from the germline V gene are MDHEN and SYDVKM. The CDR3 spells CASSPSGSSYNEQFF. CDR3 nucleotides: TGTGCCAGCAGCCCCAGCGGGAGCTCCTACAATGAGCAGTTCTTC.